Sequencing of this T cell receptor (beta chain) was carried out in a study of CD8 T cells in ankylosing spondylitis. General observations from the study: What appeared characteristic of ankylosing spondylitis blood was a TCR beta motif of eight highly homologous variants. CD8+ by phenotype, disease-linked clones were relatively rare in peripheral blood.

A single record per CDR3 protein comes from TCRdb applying MiXCR to the 5' RACE reads. Among about 540,000 distinct CDR3 sequences listed, about 12% were seen once. Remarks on this clonotype: The antigen is unknown.

Looked up from germline, CDR1 is DFQATT and CDR2 is SNEGSKA (reference sequence). The CDR3 consists of 15 residues. Trimming at V came to 8 bases and at J to 3 bases, leaving 9 bases not matched to a gene. The chain couples TRBV20-1 to TRBJ1-6; 8 bases are a match to TRBD1. The clonotype comes from a male donor with ankylosing spondylitis. The sample comprised blood, either unsorted or a sorted T cell fraction (not recorded which). This CDR3 is CSQTSTGGYNSPLHF. The CDR3 nucleotides are TGCAGTCAGACATCTACAGGGGGCTATAATTCACCCCTCCACTTT.